Presented here are 30 T cell receptor beta chains from one specimen sequenced in a study of CD8 T cells in ankylosing spondylitis. TCRdb re-called the 5' RACE reads through MiXCR, storing one row per CDR3 protein. The sample includes about 350,000 distinct CDR3 sequences, 20% of them seen just once. Sequencing was performed on blood, either unsorted or a sorted T cell fraction (not recorded which). The receptors shown here come from a male donor with ankylosing spondylitis or in good health (not recorded which).

The chain joins TRBV12-3 or TRBV12-4 to TRBJ1-5; no reliable D call. Trimming took 6 bases from V and 0 from J, leaving 12 bases between them. The CDR3 is 15 residues long. This chain's CDR3 is CASSNPGSSNQPQHF. CDR3 in DNA: TGTGCCAGCAGCAATCCGGGATCTAGCAATCAGCCCCAGCATTTT.

This chain joins TRBV7-9 and TRBJ2-2; D assignment may be TRBD1 or TRBD2 (5 bases each). The CDR3 spans 16 residues. Germline V gives CDR1 SEHNR, CDR2 FQNEAQ (reference sequence). The V and J ends lost 0 bases and 4 bases respectively, with 12 bases between them. The CDR3 DNA reads TGTGCCAGCAGCTTAGCGGGGGTGTGGAGCACCGGGGAGCTGTTTTTT. It yields the protein CASSLAGVWSTGELFF.

The V call is TRBV10-3, the J call TRBJ1-5; possible D gene TRBD1, 5 bases. This CDR3 comprises 15 residues. V gave up 1 base and J gave up 0 bases, with 7 bases separating them. Germline loops: CDR1 ENHRY, CDR2 SYGVKD. The CDR3 coding sequence is TGTGCCATCAGTGAGTACGGGGGTAGCAATCAGCCCCAGCATTTT. Protein: CAISEYGGSNQPQHF.

J is TRBJ1-1 and V is TRBV29-1; 10 bases align to TRBD1. V shed 7 bases and J 4 bases; nucleotides not matched to a gene: 9. In germline, CDR1 is SQVTM, CDR2 ANQGSEA. This CDR3 is built from 14 residues. This CDR3 is CSAPGQGRFTEAFF. The CDR3 DNA sequence: TGCAGCGCCCCGGGACAGGGGCGGTTCACTGAAGCTTTCTTT.

This clonotype was seen ten or more times. The chain employs TRBV20-1 and TRBJ1-1; 7 nucleotides line up with TRBD1. Germline trimming cut 4 bases from V and 3 bases from J; bases unmatched to any gene: 5. The CDR3 loop spans 13 amino acids. Germline loops: CDR1 DFQATT, CDR2 SNEGSKA (reference sequence). The CDR3 loop reads CSAIGQGDTEAFF. CDR3 bases: TGCAGTGCTATTGGTCAGGGGGACACTGAAGCTTTCTTT.

The chain has TRBV12-3 or TRBV12-4 and TRBJ2-1, with 12 positions matching TRBD2. V was clipped by 6 bases and J by 7 bases; unmatched bases: 4. This CDR3 has 14 amino acids. The CDR3 reads CASSFLAGGNEQFF. CDR3 nucleotide sequence: TGTGCCAGCAGCTTCCTAGCGGGAGGGAATGAGCAGTTCTTC.

This clonotype was counted only a few times. The chain couples TRBV12-3 or TRBV12-4 to TRBJ1-5; the D is unclear. The CDR3 is 13 residues long. V gave up 1 base and J gave up 5 bases, with 6 bases separating them. CDR3 residues: CASSLDRYQPQHF. CDR3 sequence (DNA): TGTGCCAGCAGTTTAGACAGATATCAGCCCCAGCATTTT.

This clonotype was counted only a few times. The chain combines TRBV11-2 with TRBJ2-5; D not certain. The V and J ends lost 1 base and 8 bases respectively, with 17 bases between them. Germline V gene data show CDR1 as SGHAT and CDR2 as FQNNGV. The CDR3 covers 15 residues. CDR3 DNA: TGTGCCAGCAGCTTAGCAGGACCGCCGTTCGAAACCCAGTACTTC. It specifies CASSLAGPPFETQYF.

The chain combines TRBV10-3 with TRBJ2-4; tentatively, D is TRBD1 or TRBD2 (5 bases each). Germline V gene sequence: CDR1 ENHRY, CDR2 SYGVKD. The V end was cut by 0 bases, the J end by 1 base, with 7 bases between. The CDR3 contains 15 residues. DNA of the CDR3: TGTGCCATCAGTGAGTCAGGGGAGGCCAAAAACATTCAGTACTTC. Protein: CAISESGEAKNIQYF.

V usage is TRBV7-9 and J usage is TRBJ2-7; possible D gene TRBD2, 5 bases. Trimming cost V 2 bases and J 3 bases, with 11 bases left between them. The germline V gene has CDR1 SEHNR and CDR2 FQNEAQ (reference sequence). The CDR3 has 14 amino acids. DNA for the CDR3: TGTGCCAGCAGCTTATCCTTACGGGGCTACGAGCAGTACTTC. Encoded protein: CASSLSLRGYEQYF.

The rearrangement uses TRBV6-4 and TRBJ2-2; D is unresolved. CDR1 and CDR2 (germline): MRHNA, SNTAGT. Trimming left V 3 bases short and J 6 bases short, with 8 bases between. The CDR3 covers 13 residues. The CDR3 DNA follows: TGTGCCAGCAGTGAAATAGATTCCGGGGAGCTGTTTTTT. Its protein product is CASSEIDSGELFF.

CDR3 sequence: CASMGNTQYF. The CDR3 DNA is TGTGCCAGCATGGGGAATACGCAGTATTTT. This chain uses TRBV2 with TRBJ2-3; D gene uncertain. Trimming took off 7 bases at V and 7 bases at J, with 6 bases between the two ends. Germline V gene sequence: CDR1 SNHLY, CDR2 FYNNEI. This CDR3 comprises 10 residues.

The V and J genes are TRBV7-8 and TRBJ2-1; TRBD2 matches 8 bases. The trim removed 2 bases at V and 3 bases at J, leaving 12 bases unmatched. Germline CDR1 reads SGHVS; CDR2 reads FQNEAQ. CDR3 length equals 18 residues. DNA of the CDR3: TGTGCCAGCAGCTTAACCTACGGTAGCGGGGCCCGCTACAATGAGCAGTTCTTC. Its protein is CASSLTYGSGARYNEQFF.

This chain connects TRBV3-1 to TRBJ2-5, with 10 bases that match TRBD2. This CDR3 region has 14 residues. V shed 4 bases, J shed 5 bases, and the junction held 4 bases outside the gene matches. From germline, CDR1 is LGHDT and CDR2 YNNKEL (reference sequence). In nucleotides, the CDR3 is TGTGCCAGCAGCCGGCCGGGACTAGCGGAGACCCAGTACTTC. This sequence encodes CASSRPGLAETQYF.

The V gene is TRBV20-1, the J gene TRBJ2-2; D uncertain. The germline V gene encodes CDR1 DFQATT and CDR2 SNEGSKA (reference sequence). This CDR3 spans 15 amino acids. V lost 0 bases and J 0 bases, leaving 8 bases between the germline ends. CDR3 sequence: CSARDLRSNTGELFF. CDR3 coding DNA: TGCAGTGCTAGAGATCTGAGATCGAACACCGGGGAGCTGTTTTTT.

This clonotype was counted only a few times. The chain combines TRBV10-3 with TRBJ2-2; the D gene is possibly TRBD2 (6 bases). The V end lost 0 bases, the J end lost 4 bases, and 12 bases lay between the germline ends. Germline CDR1 ENHRY, CDR2 SYGVKD. CDR3 length: 16 residues. The CDR3 reads CAISESEGRTTGELFF. The CDR3 DNA sequence: TGTGCCATCAGTGAGTCGGAGGGAAGGACCACCGGGGAGCTGTTTTTT.

The chain combines TRBV5-6 with TRBJ2-1; 14 bases agree with TRBD2. J lost 15 bases, V lost 4 bases, and 9 bases had no gene match. CDR1 is SGHDT and CDR2 is YYEEEE in the germline V gene. The CDR3 has 14 amino acids. CDR3 nucleotides: TGTGCCAGCAGCGACGGGACTAGCGGGGGCCCTGGGTTCTTC. It yields the protein CASSDGTSGGPGFF.

The J gene is TRBJ2-4, the V gene TRBV7-9; maybe TRBD1 (7 bases). The CDR3 runs to 16 residues. Trimming pared 4 bases from V and 0 bases from J, leaving 13 bases between. Germline V gives CDR1 SEHNR, CDR2 FQNEAQ (reference sequence). The CDR3 reads CASSSAGGLAKNIQYF. CDR3 DNA: TGTGCCAGCAGCTCCGCAGGGGGGCTAGCCAAAAACATTCAGTACTTC.

The gene calls are TRBV18 and TRBJ2-3; the match to TRBD1 covers 8 bases. Germline loops: CDR1 KGHSH, CDR2 LQKENI. This CDR3 is 17 amino acids long. The trim removed 2 bases at V and 1 base at J, leaving 8 bases unmatched. CDR3 nucleotide sequence: TGTGCCAGCTCACCATGGGCGGAGGACAGGGGCACAGATACGCAGTATTTT. Protein sequence: CASSPWAEDRGTDTQYF.

This clonotype was seen ten or more times. The junction and the germline gene differ at one end; a read error may be behind it. The V call is TRBV5-1, the J call TRBJ2-7, with D tentatively TRBD1 (5 bases). The germline CDR1 and CDR2 sequences are SGHRS and YFSETQ. The CDR3 runs to 12 residues. CDR3 residues: CASSLAGSEQYF. For the CDR3, the DNA is TGTGCCAGCAGCTTGGCAGGGTCCGAGCAGTACTTC.

This clonotype was counted ten times or more. CDR3 in DNA: TGTGCCACCAGCAGAGATCAAGGAACCTACAATGAGCAGTTCTTC. Its protein product is CATSRDQGTYNEQFF. The chain is built from TRBV15 and TRBJ2-1; D gene ambiguous. This CDR3 has 15 residues. Trimming removed 0 bases at V and 2 bases at J, with 8 bases between. In germline, CDR1 is LNHNV, CDR2 YYDKDF (reference sequence).

CDR3 sequence: CASSLGRPTYEQYF. The CDR3, as DNA: TGCGCCAGCAGCTTGGGACGTCCCACCTACGAGCAGTACTTC. The J gene is TRBJ2-7, the V gene TRBV5-1; D is unclear. The CDR3 covers 14 residues. Germline lookup yields CDR1 SGHRS and CDR2 YFSETQ. With 0 bases removed from V and 2 bases from J, the gap between germline ends came to 9 bases. Supplemented by reference TRBV5-1 and TRBJ2-7, the full variable domain reads KAGVTQTPRYLIKTRGQQVTLSCSPISGHRSVSWYQQTPGQGLQFLFEYFSETQRNKGNFPGRFSGRQFSNSRSEMNVSTLELGDSALYLCASSLGRPTYEQYFGPGTRLTVT.

This clonotype was observed a handful of times. The chain joins TRBV12-3 or TRBV12-4 to TRBJ2-7; D ambiguous. This CDR3 comprises 12 residues. V was cut by 6 bases and J by 5 bases, with 11 bases left in between. CDR3: CASSPRLDEQYF. DNA of the CDR3: TGTGCCAGCAGCCCCAGGCTAGACGAGCAGTACTTC.

CDR3 sequence: CASSEVASGGAYIYEQYF. The CDR3 nucleotides are TGTGCCAGCAGTGAAGTTGCGAGCGGGGGGGCCTATATATACGAGCAGTACTTC. The chain is built from TRBV6-1 and TRBJ2-7, with 10 bases matching TRBD2. The CDR3 runs 18 residues. Trimming at V came to 1 base and at J to 4 bases, leaving 13 bases not matched to a gene. Germline CDR1 reads MNHNS; CDR2 reads SASEGT.

This clonotype turned up a few times. This CDR3 reads CASSLTGGPDTQYF. Written as DNA, the CDR3 is TGTGCCAGCAGCTTAACGGGGGGCCCAGATACGCAGTATTTT. The chain carries TRBV7-3 and TRBJ2-3; D is possibly TRBD1 or TRBD2 (6 bases each). The length of the CDR3 is 14 residues. Trimming pared 0 bases from V and 4 bases from J, leaving 8 bases between. The germline V gene has CDR1 SGHTA and CDR2 FQGTGA.

Ten or more counts support this clonotype. The chain combines TRBV12-3 or TRBV12-4 with TRBJ2-1; 9 bases align to TRBD2. V shed 5 bases and J 4 bases; nucleotides not matched to a gene: 6. The length of the CDR3 is 15 residues. CDR3 in DNA: TGTGCCAGCAGTCCACCGACTAGCGGATACAATGAGCAGTTCTTC. Its translation is CASSPPTSGYNEQFF.

V is TRBV2 and J is TRBJ2-2; the D is unclear. In germline, CDR1 is SNHLY, CDR2 FYNNEI. V dropped 4 bases and J dropped 3 bases, with 6 bases sitting between them. The CDR3 spans 13 residues. Written as DNA, the CDR3 is TGTGCCAGCAGTGGGTGGGACACCGGGGAGCTGTTTTTT. This translates into CASSGWDTGELFF.

This clonotype was observed a handful of times. The chain is built from TRBV10-3 and TRBJ2-1; no reliable D call. Germline CDR1 ENHRY, CDR2 SYGVKD. The CDR3 sequence is 12 residues long. Trimming left V 3 bases short and J 5 bases short, with 5 bases between. CDR3 bases: TGTGCCATCAGTGATGCGGACAATGAGCAGTTCTTC. This codes for CAISDADNEQFF.

This clonotype was found many times. This chain connects TRBV12-3 or TRBV12-4 to TRBJ2-3, with 7 bases lining up with TRBD2. V shed 10 bases and J 4 bases; nucleotides not matched to a gene: 8. The CDR3 length is 13 residues. This chain's CDR3 is CATSERGADTQYF. Here the CDR3 DNA reads TGTGCCACCTCTGAGCGGGGTGCAGATACGCAGTATTTT.

The rearrangement joins TRBV4-1 to TRBJ2-5; D possibly corresponds to TRBD1 (5 bases). This CDR3 has 17 amino acids. Trimming stripped 1 base from V and 0 bases from J, with 15 bases between. CDR1 is MGHRA and CDR2 is YSYEKL in the germline V gene. CDR3 in amino acids: CASSQGGRVHDQETQYF. The CDR3 DNA is TGCGCCAGCAGCCAAGGGGGCAGGGTGCATGACCAAGAGACCCAGTACTTC.